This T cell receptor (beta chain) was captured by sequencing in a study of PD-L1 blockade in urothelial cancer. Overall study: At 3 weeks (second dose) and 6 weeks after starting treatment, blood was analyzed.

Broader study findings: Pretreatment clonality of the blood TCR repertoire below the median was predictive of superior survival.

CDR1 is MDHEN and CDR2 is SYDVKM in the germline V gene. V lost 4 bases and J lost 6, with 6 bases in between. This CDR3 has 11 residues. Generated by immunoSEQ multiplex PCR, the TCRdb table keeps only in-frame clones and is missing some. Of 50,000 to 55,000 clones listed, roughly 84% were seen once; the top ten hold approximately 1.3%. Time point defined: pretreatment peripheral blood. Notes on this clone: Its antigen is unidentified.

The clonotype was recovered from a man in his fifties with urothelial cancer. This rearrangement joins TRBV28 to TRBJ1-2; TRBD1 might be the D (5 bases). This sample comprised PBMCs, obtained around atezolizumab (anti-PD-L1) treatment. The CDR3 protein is CASSSGDGYTF. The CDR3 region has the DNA TGTGCCAGCAGTTCGGGGGATGGCTACACCTTC.